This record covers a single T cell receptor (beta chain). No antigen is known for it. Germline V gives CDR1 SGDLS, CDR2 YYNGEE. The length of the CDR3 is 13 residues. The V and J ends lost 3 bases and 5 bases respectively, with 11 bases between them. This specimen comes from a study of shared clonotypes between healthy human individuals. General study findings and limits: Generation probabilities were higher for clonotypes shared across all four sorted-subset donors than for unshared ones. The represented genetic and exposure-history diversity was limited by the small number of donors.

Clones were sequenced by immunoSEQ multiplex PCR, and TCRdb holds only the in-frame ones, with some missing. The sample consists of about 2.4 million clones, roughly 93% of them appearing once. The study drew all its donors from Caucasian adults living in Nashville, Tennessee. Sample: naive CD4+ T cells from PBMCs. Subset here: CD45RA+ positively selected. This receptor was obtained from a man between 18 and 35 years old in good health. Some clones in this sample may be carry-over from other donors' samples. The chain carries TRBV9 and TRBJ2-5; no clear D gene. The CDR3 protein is CASSANVGETQYF. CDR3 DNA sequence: TGTGCCAGCAGCGCAAATGTGGGGGAGACCCAGTACTTC.